This entry is about one T cell receptor (beta chain). As originally analysed: Reference gene primer amplification gave estimated nucleated cell counts. Sequenced by immunoSEQ multiplex PCR; TCRdb stores in-frame clones only, minus some. That table furnishes V, J and clone size, whereas the DNA furnished D and trimming. The data hold 250,000 to 350,000 clones, with more than 75% observed a single time. CDR3 length: 13 residues. Deletions cut 2 bases from V and 4 bases from J, with 8 bases between. Germline assignment: CDR1 SGHTA and CDR2 FQGNSA. These data belong to a study of blood T cell repertoires in COVID-19. Study summary: The study drew acute and convalescent COVID-19 samples from the United States, Italy and Spain.

This rearrangement joins TRBV7-2 to TRBJ2-5; D unclear. Sequences were obtained from peripheral blood. This TCR was sampled from a woman in her forties or fifties with acute or convalescent COVID-19. In DNA, the CDR3 is TGTGCCAGCAGCTTACAGGTTCCAGAGACCCAGTACTTC. It specifies CASSLQVPETQYF.